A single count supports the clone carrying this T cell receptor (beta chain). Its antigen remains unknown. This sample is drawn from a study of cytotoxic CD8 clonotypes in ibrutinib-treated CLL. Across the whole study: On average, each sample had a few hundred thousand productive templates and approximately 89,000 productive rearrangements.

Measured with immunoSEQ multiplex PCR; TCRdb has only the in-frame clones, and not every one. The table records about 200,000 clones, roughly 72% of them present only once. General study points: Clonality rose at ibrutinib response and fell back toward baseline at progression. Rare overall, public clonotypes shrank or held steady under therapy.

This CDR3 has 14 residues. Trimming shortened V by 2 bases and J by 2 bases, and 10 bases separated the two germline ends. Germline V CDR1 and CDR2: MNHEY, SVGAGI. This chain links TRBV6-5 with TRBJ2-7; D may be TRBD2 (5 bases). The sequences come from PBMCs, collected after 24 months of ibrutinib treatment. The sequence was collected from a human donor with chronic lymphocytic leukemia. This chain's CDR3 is CASSYAGSTYEQYF. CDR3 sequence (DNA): TGTGCCAGCAGTTACGCGGGCAGCACCTACGAGCAGTACTTC.